These T cell receptor beta chains were read from a single sample in a study of blood T cell repertoires in COVID-19. Profiling relied on immunoSEQ multiplex PCR, and the TCRdb table lists in-frame clones only, not all of them. The table records about 180,000 clones, approximately 82% of them present only once. Sequences were obtained from PBMCs or T cells enriched from blood (not recorded which). The receptors shown here come from a man between 60 and 75 years old who had recovered from COVID-19. Both conserved end residues are part of each CDR3. A D gene is named only where the DNA matches it firmly. Where a row states a size, it is once, few, many or the class of an expanded clone; other rows omit it.

d_call	v_call	j_call	clone_size	cdr3_aa	cdr3_nt
-	TRBV19	TRBJ1-1	-	CASTTDRMNTEAFF	TGTGCCAGTACCACCGACAGGATGAACACTGAAGCTTTCTTT
TRBD1	TRBV2	TRBJ2-1	-	CASSPDRGQFF	TGTGCCAGCAGCCCAGACAGGGGGCAGTTCTTC
-	TRBV30	TRBJ2-2	once	CAWSSSGGVNTGELFF	TGTGCCTGGAGCTCTTCGGGGGGCGTAAACACCGGGGAGCTGTTTTTT
TRBD2	TRBV3-1/TRBV3-2	TRBJ2-7	-	CASSQLVGQGLAGSREQYF	TGTGCCAGCAGCCAGCTCGTAGGCCAGGGACTAGCGGGAAGTAGGGAGCAGTACTTC
-	TRBV7-2	TRBJ2-2	-	CASSLAPTGELFF	TGTGCCAGCAGCTTAGCCCCGACCGGGGAGCTGTTTTTT
TRBD2	TRBV13	TRBJ2-7	-	CASAGLADSYEQYF	TGTGCCAGCGCAGGACTAGCTGACTCCTACGAGCAGTACTTC
-	TRBV18	TRBJ2-7	-	CASSPAERSPRQYF	TGTGCCAGCTCACCAGCAGAAAGGAGCCCCAGGCAGTACTTC
TRBD1	TRBV4-1	TRBJ1-2	-	CASSQVDRGLDGYTF	TGCGCCAGCAGCCAGGTTGACAGGGGGCTCGATGGCTACACCTTC
TRBD2	TRBV5-4	TRBJ2-2	-	CASSPISGRDTGELFF	TGTGCCAGCAGCCCAATTAGCGGGAGGGACACCGGGGAGCTGTTTTTT
-	TRBV24-1	TRBJ2-7	many	CATSVGPYYEQYF	TGTGCCACCAGTGTGGGGCCCTACTACGAGCAGTACTTC
TRBD2	TRBV29-1	TRBJ2-3	-	CSAQRLAGTDTQYF	TGCAGCGCCCAAAGGCTAGCGGGCACAGATACGCAGTATTTT
-	TRBV5-6	TRBJ1-3	-	CASRPRGAGNTIYF	TGTGCCAGCAGGCCCAGGGGAGCGGGAAACACCATATATTTT
TRBD1	TRBV30	TRBJ1-3	-	CAWSVRGRGSGNTIYF	TGTGCCTGGAGTGTACGAGGCAGGGGGTCTGGAAACACCATATATTTT
TRBD1	TRBV5-4	TRBJ1-4	-	CASSRTQGAIEKLFF	TGTGCCAGCAGCCGCACGCAGGGGGCTATTGAAAAACTGTTTTTT
-	TRBV11-3	TRBJ1-1	-	CASSRKFRVEAFF	TGTGCCAGCAGCCGGAAGTTCCGGGTCGAAGCTTTCTTT
-	TRBV7-9	TRBJ2-2	-	CASSSITNISPGELFF	TGTGCCAGCAGCTCCATAACCAATATCAGTCCCGGGGAGCTGTTTTTT
-	TRBV28	TRBJ1-5	-	CASSTGIAKYSNQPQHF	TGTGCCAGCAGTACCGGGATCGCCAAATATAGCAATCAGCCCCAGCATTTT
TRBD1	TRBV7-9	TRBJ1-2	-	CASSLVGTGHGYTF	TGTGCCAGCAGCTTAGTGGGGACAGGGCATGGCTACACCTTC
-	TRBV28	TRBJ2-1	-	CASSVAPVLEQFF	TGTGCCAGCAGTGTAGCACCGGTACTTGAGCAGTTCTTC
TRBD2	TRBV6-5	TRBJ2-2	-	CASSTGTSPTGELFF	TGTGCCAGCAGCACCGGGACTAGCCCAACCGGGGAGCTGTTTTTT
-	TRBV23-1	TRBJ1-6	-	CASSQWSGRIGNSPLHF	TGCGCCAGCAGTCAATGGTCAGGGCGTATCGGTAATTCACCCCTCCACTTT
-	TRBV5-1	TRBJ1-1	-	CASRSRGSVEYTEAFF	TGCGCCAGCAGGAGCCGGGGTTCAGTGGAGTACACTGAAGCTTTCTTT
TRBD1	TRBV7-9	TRBJ1-1	-	CASSFRGSEAFF	TGTGCCAGCAGCTTCAGGGGGTCTGAAGCTTTCTTT
TRBD2	TRBV7-9	TRBJ2-1	-	CASSIIGGRAARNEQFF	TGTGCCAGCAGCATCATAGGCGGGAGGGCCGCCCGGAATGAGCAGTTCTTC
TRBD1	TRBV3-1/TRBV3-2	TRBJ2-2	-	CASSQRQGETGELFF	TGTGCCAGCAGCCAGAGACAGGGAGAAACCGGGGAGCTGTTTTTT
TRBD2	TRBV7-9	TRBJ2-3	-	CASSLVTGSGGSDTQYF	TGTGCCAGCAGCTTAGTGACGGGTAGCGGGGGGTCAGATACGCAGTATTTT